This T cell receptor beta chain was obtained from a study of long-term antiretroviral therapy in people with HIV. It was version v3.0 of the immunoSEQ assay that was run at survey level. Repertoires were generated with immunoSEQ multiplex PCR, while TCRdb's copy carries only in-frame clones and drops some. The sample lists under 25,000 clones, around 87% seen once, with around 3% in the top ten. Germline CDR1 reads MGHRA; CDR2 reads YSYEKL. The V gene end was trimmed by 4 bases and the J gene end by 6 bases; junction bases not matched to a gene: 13. CDR3 length: 17 residues. The chain is built from TRBV4-1 and TRBJ1-2; 11 bases map to TRBD1. The source material was unsorted PBMCs, sampled 2.5 to 2.7 years after starting antiretroviral therapy. This sequence originates from a woman aged 50 to 65 with HIV. CDR3 DNA: TGCGCCAGCAGCCGATTCCCTCCGGGACAGGGGGGTCATGGCTACACCTTC. It specifies CASSRFPPGQGGHGYTF.